This T cell receptor (beta chain) was obtained from a study of blood T cell repertoires in COVID-19. In the study overall: Samples of COVID-19 (acute and convalescent) were obtained from the United States, Italy and Spain. T cells, B-cell-depleted T cells, or PBMCs provided the cDNA or gDNA that served as material.

V gave up 6 bases and J gave up 8 bases; unmatched junction bases: 4. Germline values: CDR1 MNHEY, CDR2 SVGAGI. The CDR3 length is 14 residues. Per the authors' pipeline: How many nucleated cells were present was estimated from reference gene primer amplification. Profiled with immunoSEQ multiplex PCR; TCRdb holds only in-frame clones, not every one. Clone size and V and J calls were adopted from that table, with D and trimming inferred from the DNA. Of 56,000 or so clones in the sample, 88% were seen once. This chain uses TRBV6-5 with TRBJ1-4; 12 bases are a match to TRBD1. The clonotype comes from an elderly woman with active COVID-19. The sequenced sample was peripheral blood. CDR3 region: CASSRDRGREKLFF. CDR3 bases: TGTGCCAGCAGCAGGGACAGGGGGCGGGAAAAACTGTTTTTT.